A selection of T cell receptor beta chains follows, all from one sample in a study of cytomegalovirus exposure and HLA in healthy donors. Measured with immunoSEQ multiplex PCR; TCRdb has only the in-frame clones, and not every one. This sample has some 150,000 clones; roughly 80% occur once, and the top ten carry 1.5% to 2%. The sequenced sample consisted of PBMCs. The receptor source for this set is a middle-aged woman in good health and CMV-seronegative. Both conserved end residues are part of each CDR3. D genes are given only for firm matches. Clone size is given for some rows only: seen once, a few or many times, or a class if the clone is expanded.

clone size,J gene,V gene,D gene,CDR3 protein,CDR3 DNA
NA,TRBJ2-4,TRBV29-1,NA,CSVAIREENIQYF,TGCAGCGTTGCCATAAGGGAGGAAAACATTCAGTACTTC
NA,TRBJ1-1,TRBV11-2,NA,CASSLIKGITEAFF,TGTGCCAGCAGCTTAATAAAGGGGATAACTGAAGCTTTCTTT
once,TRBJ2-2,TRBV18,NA,CASSPKTSGTGELFF,TGTGCCAGCTCACCAAAGACTAGTGGCACCGGGGAGCTGTTTTTT
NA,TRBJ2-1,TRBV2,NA,CATLLRNNEQFF,TGTGCCACCCTCCTGCGGAACAATGAGCAGTTCTTC
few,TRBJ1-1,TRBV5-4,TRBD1,CASSLGLDRGGTEAFF,TGTGCCAGCAGCTTGGGGCTTGACAGGGGAGGTACTGAAGCTTTCTTT
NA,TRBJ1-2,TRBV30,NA,CAWSVGGARGYTF,TGTGCCTGGAGTGTAGGGGGGGCGCGGGGCTACACCTTC
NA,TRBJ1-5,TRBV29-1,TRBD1,CSVGQSEQPQHF,TGCAGCGTGGGACAGAGCGAGCAGCCCCAGCATTTT
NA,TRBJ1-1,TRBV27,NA,CASSSRAGQNTEAFF,TGTGCCAGCAGTTCAAGAGCGGGACAGAACACTGAAGCTTTCTTT
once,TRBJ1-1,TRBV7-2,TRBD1,CASRTDRVYTEAFF,TGTGCCAGCAGGACCGACAGGGTTTACACTGAAGCTTTCTTT
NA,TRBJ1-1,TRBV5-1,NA,CASSLSRGTTGRAEAFF,TGCGCCAGCAGCTTGAGTAGGGGAACTACAGGACGGGCTGAAGCTTTCTTT
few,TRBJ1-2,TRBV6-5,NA,CASSYSDSRRGYTF,TGTGCCAGCAGTTACTCAGACAGTCGACGGGGCTACACCTTC
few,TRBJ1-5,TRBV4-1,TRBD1,CASSQGLRGQGNQPQHF,TGCGCCAGCAGCCAAGGCCTTAGGGGACAGGGCAATCAGCCCCAGCATTTT
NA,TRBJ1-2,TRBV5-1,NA,CASSDDLRGGYTF,TGCGCCAGCAGCGACGACTTAAGGGGTGGCTACACCTTC
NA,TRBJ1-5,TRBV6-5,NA,CASSYSRMAQPQHF,TGTGCCAGCAGTTACTCGAGGATGGCTCAGCCCCAGCATTTT
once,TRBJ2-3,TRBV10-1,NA,CASSDHRATDTQYF,TGCGCCAGCAGTGATCACAGGGCCACAGATACGCAGTATTTT
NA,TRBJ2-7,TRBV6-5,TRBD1,CASSYATLGQVEQYF,TGTGCCAGCAGTTACGCCACCCTCGGACAGGTCGAGCAGTACTTC
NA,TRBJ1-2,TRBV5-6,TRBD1,CASSSRQGGNYGYTF,TGTGCCAGCAGCTCACGACAGGGAGGAAACTATGGCTACACCTTC
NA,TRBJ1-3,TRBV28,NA,CASSLGWGGTGNTIYF,TGTGCCAGCAGTTTAGGATGGGGGGGCACTGGAAACACCATATATTTT
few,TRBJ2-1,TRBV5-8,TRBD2,CASSFDGRGGINEQFF,TGTGCCAGCAGCTTCGATGGGCGGGGGGGCATCAATGAGCAGTTCTTC
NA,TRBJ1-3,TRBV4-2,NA,CASSQDFGGGRNTIYF,TGTGCCAGCAGCCAAGACTTTGGGGGAGGCCGCAACACCATATATTTT
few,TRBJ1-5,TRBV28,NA,CASSLYYSNQPQHF,TGTGCCAGCAGTTTATACTATAGCAATCAGCCCCAGCATTTT
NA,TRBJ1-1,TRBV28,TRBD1,CASSSHGTGETEAFF,TGTGCCAGCAGTTCCCACGGGACAGGGGAGACTGAAGCTTTCTTT
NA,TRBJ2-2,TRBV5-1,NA,CASYRDGTGELFF,TGCGCCAGCTACAGGGATGGAACCGGGGAGCTGTTTTTT
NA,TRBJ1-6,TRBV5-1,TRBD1,CASSPQTGPNSPLHF,TGCGCCAGCAGCCCGCAGACAGGGCCTAATTCACCCCTCCACTTT
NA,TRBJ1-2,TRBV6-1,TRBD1,CASILDRVDYGYTF,TGTGCCAGCATCCTAGACAGGGTGGACTATGGCTACACCTTC
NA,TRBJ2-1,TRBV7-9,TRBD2,CASSPGLSGGYNEQFF,TGTGCCAGCAGTCCCGGCCTCAGCGGGGGCTACAATGAGCAGTTCTTC
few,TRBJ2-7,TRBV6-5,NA,CATGSHEQYF,TGTGCCACCGGTAGCCACGAGCAGTACTTC
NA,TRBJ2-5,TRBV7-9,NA,CASSTPTSPETQYF,TGTGCCAGCAGCACTCCTACTAGCCCGGAGACCCAGTACTTC
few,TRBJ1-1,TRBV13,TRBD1,CASIQGANTEAFF,TGTGCCAGCATACAGGGGGCGAACACTGAAGCTTTCTTT
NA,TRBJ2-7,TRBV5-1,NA,CASSGRTGLSSYEQYF,TGCGCCAGCAGCGGACGAACAGGGCTGAGCTCCTACGAGCAGTACTTC
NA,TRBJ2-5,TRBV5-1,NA,CASSLAPPASGGGYRGTQYF,TGCGCCAGCAGCTTGGCCCCGCCGGCTAGCGGAGGGGGGTACCGTGGGACCCAGTACTTC
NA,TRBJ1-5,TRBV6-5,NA,CASSSSPGTYDQPQHF,TGTGCCAGCAGTTCATCACCGGGAACGTATGATCAGCCCCAGCATTTT
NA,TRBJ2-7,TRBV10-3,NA,CAITTDAGSYEQYF,TGTGCCATCACCACGGACGCGGGGTCCTACGAGCAGTACTTC
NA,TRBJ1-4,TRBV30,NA,CAWSRQAHEKLFF,TGTGCCTGGAGTCGACAGGCCCATGAAAAACTGTTTTTT
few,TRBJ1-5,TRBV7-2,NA,CASSPRGNQPQHF,TGTGCCAGCAGTCCCAGGGGCAATCAGCCCCAGCATTTT
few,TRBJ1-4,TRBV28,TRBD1,CASSPRDRVGDEKLFF,TGTGCCAGCAGTCCCCGGGACAGGGTGGGGGATGAAAAACTGTTTTTT
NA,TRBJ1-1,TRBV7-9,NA,CASSLAKAQGNTEAFF,TGTGCCAGCAGCTTAGCGAAGGCCCAGGGGAACACTGAAGCTTTCTTT
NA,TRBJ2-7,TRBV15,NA,CATSRAEVSYEQYF,TGTGCCACCAGCAGAGCGGAGGTCTCCTACGAGCAGTACTTC
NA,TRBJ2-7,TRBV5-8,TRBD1,CASSFGTGHYEQYF,TGTGCCAGCAGCTTCGGGACAGGGCACTACGAGCAGTACTTC
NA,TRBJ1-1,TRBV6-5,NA,CASSSTGRREAFF,TGTGCCAGCAGCTCTACCGGGAGACGGGAAGCTTTCTTT
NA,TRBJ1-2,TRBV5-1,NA,CASSAGLSYGYTF,TGCGCCAGCAGCGCGGGACTGAGCTATGGCTACACCTTC
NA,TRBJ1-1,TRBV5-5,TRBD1,CASSWDRAGTEAFF,TGTGCCAGCAGCTGGGACAGGGCCGGGACTGAAGCTTTCTTT
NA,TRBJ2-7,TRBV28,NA,CASSLDLSYSYEQYF,TGTGCCAGCAGTTTAGATCTATCATACTCCTACGAGCAGTACTTC
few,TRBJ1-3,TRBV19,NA,CASRNQGNSGNTIYF,TGTGCCAGTAGAAACCAGGGAAACTCTGGAAACACCATATATTTT
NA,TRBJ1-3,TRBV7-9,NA,CASSDSGKKGNTIYF,TGTGCCAGCAGCGACTCCGGGAAAAAGGGAAACACCATATATTTT
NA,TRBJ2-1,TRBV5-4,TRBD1,CASSPPVGQGANEQFF,TGTGCCAGCAGCCCACCGGTTGGACAGGGAGCCAATGAGCAGTTCTTC
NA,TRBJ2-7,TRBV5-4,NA,CASSHTTGYEQYF,TGTGCCAGCAGCCATACCACAGGGTACGAGCAGTACTTC
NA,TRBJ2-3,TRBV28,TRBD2,CASSLSAGGSLNTQYF,TGTGCCAGCAGTTTGTCGGCGGGGGGTTCGTTGAATACGCAGTATTTT